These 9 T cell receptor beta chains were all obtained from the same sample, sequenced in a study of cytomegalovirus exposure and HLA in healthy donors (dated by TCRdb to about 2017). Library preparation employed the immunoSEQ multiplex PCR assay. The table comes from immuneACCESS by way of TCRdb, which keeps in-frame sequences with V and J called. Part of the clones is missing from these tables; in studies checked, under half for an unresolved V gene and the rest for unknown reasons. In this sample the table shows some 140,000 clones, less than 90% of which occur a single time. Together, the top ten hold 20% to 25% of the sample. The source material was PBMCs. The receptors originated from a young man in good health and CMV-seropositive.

The CDR3 sequence: CASSQDFLVNEQFF. As DNA, the CDR3 is TGTGCCAGCAGCCAAGATTTTTTAGTCAATGAGCAGTTCTTC. The chain employs TRBV14 and TRBJ2-1; D unresolved. The CDR3 loop spans 14 amino acids. The germline CDR1 and CDR2 sequences are SGHDN and FVKESK. V gave up 0 bases and J gave up 6 bases, with 9 bases separating them. Full variable domain (outside the CDR3, taken from reference TRBV14 and TRBJ2-1): EAGVTQFPSHSVIEKGQTVTLRCDPISGHDNLYWYRRVMGKEIKFLLHFVKESKQDESGMPNNRFLAERTGGTYSTLKVQPAELEDSGVYFCASSQDFLVNEQFFGPGTRLTVL.

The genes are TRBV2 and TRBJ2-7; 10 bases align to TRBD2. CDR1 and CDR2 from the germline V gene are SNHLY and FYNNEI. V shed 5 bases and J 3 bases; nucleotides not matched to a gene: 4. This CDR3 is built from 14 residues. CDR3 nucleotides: TGTGCCAGCAGTTTTAGCGGGAGGATCTACGAGCAGTACTTC. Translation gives CASSFSGRIYEQYF.

The CDR3 coding sequence is TGTGCCAGCAGCCATCTCAGCGGGGGGCGGTACAATGAGCAGTTCTTC. It yields the protein CASSHLSGGRYNEQFF. The chain couples TRBV7-6 to TRBJ2-1; 9 bases align to TRBD2. The CDR3 has 16 residues. With 5 bases clipped from V and 4 bases from J, the junction kept 9 bases outside the gene matches. Looked up from germline, CDR1 is SGHVS and CDR2 is FNYEAQ. The full variable domain, its missing parts supplied by reference TRBV7-6 and TRBJ2-1, is GAGVSQSPRYKVTKRGQDVALRCDPISGHVSLYWYRQALGQGPEFLTYFNYEAQQDKSGLPNDRFSAERPEGSISTLTIQRTEQRDSAMYRCASSHLSGGRYNEQFFGPGTRLTVL.

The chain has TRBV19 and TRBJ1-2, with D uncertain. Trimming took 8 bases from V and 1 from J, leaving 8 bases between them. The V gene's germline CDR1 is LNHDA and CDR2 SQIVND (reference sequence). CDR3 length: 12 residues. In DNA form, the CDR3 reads TGTGCCAGTTCTCGGGGTAACTATGGCTACACCTTC. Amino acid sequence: CASSRGNYGYTF.

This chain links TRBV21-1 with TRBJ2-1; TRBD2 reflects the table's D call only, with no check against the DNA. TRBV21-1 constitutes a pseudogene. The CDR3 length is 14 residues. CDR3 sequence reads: CASWNQMEGNEQFF. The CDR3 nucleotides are TGTGCCAGCTGGAATCAGATGGAGGGCAATGAGCAGTTCTTC.

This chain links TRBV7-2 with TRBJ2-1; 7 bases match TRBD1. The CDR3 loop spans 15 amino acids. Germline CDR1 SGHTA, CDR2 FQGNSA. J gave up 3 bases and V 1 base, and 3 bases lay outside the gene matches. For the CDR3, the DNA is TGTGCCAGCAGCTTAGGGGACAGTTACTACAATGAGCAGTTCTTC. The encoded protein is CASSLGDSYYNEQFF. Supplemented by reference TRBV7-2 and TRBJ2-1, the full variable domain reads GAGVSQSPSNKVTEKGKDVELRCDPISGHTALYWYRQSLGQGLEFLIYFQGNSAPDKSGLPSDRFSAERTGGSVSTLTIQRTQQEDSAVYLCASSLGDSYYNEQFFGPGTRLTVL.

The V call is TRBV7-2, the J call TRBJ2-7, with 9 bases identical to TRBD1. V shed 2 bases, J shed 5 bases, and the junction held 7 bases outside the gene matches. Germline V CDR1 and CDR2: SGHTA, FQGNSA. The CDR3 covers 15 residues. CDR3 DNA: TGTGCCAGCAGCTTAACCGGGACAGGGAAGGACGAGCAGTACTTC. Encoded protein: CASSLTGTGKDEQYF.

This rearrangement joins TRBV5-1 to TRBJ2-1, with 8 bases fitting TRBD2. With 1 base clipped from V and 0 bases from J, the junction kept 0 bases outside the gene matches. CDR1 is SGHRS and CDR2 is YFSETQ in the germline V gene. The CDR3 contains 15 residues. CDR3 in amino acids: CASSLSGSSYNEQFF. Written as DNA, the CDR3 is TGCGCCAGCAGCTTGAGCGGGAGCTCCTACAATGAGCAGTTCTTC.

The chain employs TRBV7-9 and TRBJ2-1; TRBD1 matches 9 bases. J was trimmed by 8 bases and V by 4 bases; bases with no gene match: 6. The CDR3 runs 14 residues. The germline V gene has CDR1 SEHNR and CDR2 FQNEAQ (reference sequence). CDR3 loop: CASSSTGGEDEQFF. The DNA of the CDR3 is TGTGCCAGCAGCTCGACAGGGGGGGAAGATGAGCAGTTCTTC.